These 22 T cell receptor beta chains were sequenced from one sample in a study of T cell responses to AZD1222 COVID-19 vaccine. Produced via immunoSEQ multiplex PCR; TCRdb's table is partial and in-frame only. The sample has 120,000 to 150,000 clones, 91% seen once. Here the sequenced sample was peripheral blood, taken 28 days after the second AZD1222 dose. Receptors were obtained from an adult who received the AZD1222 COVID-19 vaccine.

The V call is TRBV5-1, the J call TRBJ1-2; 8 bases match TRBD1. The V segment lost 3 bases and the J segment 5 bases; nucleotides outside the gene matches: 6. CDR1 and CDR2 (germline): SGHRS, YFSETQ. This CDR3 region has 14 residues. CDR3 protein: CASSSVQGGYGYTF. CDR3 DNA: TGCGCCAGCAGCTCGGTACAGGGGGGATATGGCTACACCTTC.

The V gene is TRBV19, the J gene TRBJ2-1, with D hard to call. Trimming pared 5 bases from V and 2 bases from J, leaving 10 bases between. CDR1 is LNHDA, CDR2 SQIVND, per germline (reference sequence). The length of the CDR3 is 14 residues. The chain's CDR3 is CASSAQVTYNEQFF. The CDR3 DNA reads TGTGCCAGTAGTGCCCAAGTAACCTACAATGAGCAGTTCTTC.

The chain is built from TRBV28 and TRBJ2-5, with TRBD2 matching 12 bases. Germline CDR1 and CDR2: MDHEN and SYDVKM. V lost 5 bases and J lost 2; bases outside the gene matches: 9. This CDR3 contains 17 residues. In nucleotides, the CDR3 is TGTGCCAGCAGTCAGACTAGCGGGAGCCATTCTCAAGAGACCCAGTACTTC. Amino acids: CASSQTSGSHSQETQYF.

This clone was found a few times. V usage is TRBV6-4 and J usage is TRBJ1-2; 9 bases map to TRBD1. V dropped 2 bases and J dropped 0; count of bases not matched to a gene: 10. The CDR3 spans 18 residues. Looked up from germline, CDR1 is MRHNA and CDR2 is SNTAGT. The CDR3 protein is CASSDPDRGPIPNYGYTF. For the CDR3, the DNA is TGTGCCAGCAGTGACCCGGACAGGGGCCCGATTCCTAACTATGGCTACACCTTC.

The rearrangement joins TRBV6-5 to TRBJ1-5; TRBD1 is a possible D gene (6 bases). The CDR3 totals 15 residues. Trimming left V 8 bases short and J 0 bases short, with 14 bases between. Germline CDR1 reads MNHEY; CDR2 reads SVGAGI. The CDR3: CASARTVYSNQPQHF. CDR3 DNA: TGTGCCAGCGCCAGGACAGTTTATAGCAATCAGCCCCAGCATTTT.

The CDR3 region has the DNA TGTGCCAGCAGCTTGGTTCCGGAGGCTAACTATGGCTACACCTTC. It yields the protein CASSLVPEANYGYTF. V gene TRBV5-5 combines with J gene TRBJ1-2, with D uncertain. The V gene's germline CDR1 is SGHKS and CDR2 YYEKEE (reference sequence). Trimming left V 0 bases short and J 0 bases short, with 9 bases between. The CDR3 sequence is 15 residues long.

V gene TRBV14 combines with J gene TRBJ2-7, with D possibly matching TRBD1 (6 bases). The V end lost 1 base, the J end lost 3 bases, and 10 bases lay between the germline ends. The V gene's germline CDR1 is SGHDN and CDR2 FVKESK. The CDR3 covers 14 residues. CDR3 region: CASSQASGVYEQYF. As DNA, the CDR3 is TGTGCCAGCAGCCAAGCTTCAGGGGTCTACGAGCAGTACTTC.

The chain combines TRBV5-1 with TRBJ2-5; D is unclear. Germline CDR1 reads SGHRS; CDR2 reads YFSETQ. The CDR3 spans 14 residues. V lost 0 bases, J lost 1 base, and 7 bases lay in between. This CDR3 reads CASSLVGLQETQYF. CDR3 DNA: TGCGCCAGCAGCTTGGTCGGGCTCCAAGAGACCCAGTACTTC.

The genes are TRBV4-3 and TRBJ2-5; 10 nucleotides line up with TRBD1. The CDR3 extends over 16 amino acids. Per the germline V gene, CDR1 is LGHNA and CDR2 is YSLEER. Trimming at V came to 4 bases and at J to 1 base, leaving 6 bases not matched to a gene. This CDR3 reads CASSLRTGGLQETQYF. CDR3 bases: TGCGCCAGCAGCCTTCGGACAGGGGGACTCCAAGAGACCCAGTACTTC.

The chain employs TRBV29-1 and TRBJ2-7; 7 bases fit TRBD1. Trimming removed 5 bases from V and 1 base from J; junction bases left unmatched: 8. Germline CDR1 and CDR2: SQVTM and ANQGSEA. The CDR3 loop spans 14 amino acids. CDR3 coding DNA: TGCAGCGTTTATTCTCCGGACAGGTCCTACGAGCAGTACTTC. Amino acid sequence: CSVYSPDRSYEQYF.

The V and J genes are TRBV30 and TRBJ1-1; D gene unclear. CDR3 size: 14 residues. Germline CDR1 reads GTSNPN; CDR2 reads SVGIG (reference sequence). V shed 4 bases and J shed 0 bases, with 12 bases lying between them. CDR3 amino acids: CAWMWGGMNTEAFF. The CDR3 DNA is TGTGCCTGGATGTGGGGTGGGATGAACACTGAAGCTTTCTTT.

This chain uses TRBV11-2 with TRBJ2-2; D ambiguous. This CDR3 region has 13 residues. V was clipped by 5 bases and J by 0 bases, with 4 bases between them. In germline, CDR1 is SGHAT, CDR2 FQNNGV. As DNA, the CDR3 is TGTGCCAGCAGCAGATCGAACACCGGGGAGCTGTTTTTT. Translation gives CASSRSNTGELFF.

The chain recombines TRBV12-5 with TRBJ2-4; unclear D gene. The CDR3 totals 16 residues. V lost 0 bases and J 0 bases, leaving 9 bases between the germline ends. In germline, CDR1 is LGHNT, CDR2 FRNRAP. The CDR3 is CASGLVLGLAKNIQYF. The CDR3 bases are TGTGCTAGTGGTTTGGTACTTGGGCTAGCCAAAAACATTCAGTACTTC.

The chain is built from TRBV7-8 and TRBJ2-7, with 8 nucleotides matching TRBD1. CDR3 length: 15 amino acids. Germline CDR1 SGHVS, CDR2 FQNEAQ. After removal of 7 bases from V and 5 bases from J, the junction contained 13 bases not matched to a gene. CDR3 loop: CASNHPWTGFNEQYF. The DNA of the CDR3 is TGTGCCAGCAACCACCCCTGGACAGGGTTCAACGAGCAGTACTTC.

This clone was seen once. The V call is TRBV7-8, the J call TRBJ2-3, with 16 nucleotides matching TRBD2. The CDR3 runs 17 residues. The germline gives CDR1 SGHVS, CDR2 FQNEAQ. The J segment lost 4 bases and the V segment lost 5 bases, leaving 6 bases of the junction unmatched. The CDR3 loop is CASSRGTSGGVADTQYF. The CDR3 region has the DNA TGTGCCAGCAGCCGAGGGACTAGCGGGGGGGTCGCAGATACGCAGTATTTT.

The chain links TRBV27 to TRBJ2-5; no reliable D call. This CDR3 has 13 residues. In germline, CDR1 is MNHEY, CDR2 SMNVEV (reference sequence). V dropped 3 bases and J dropped 7 bases, with 12 bases sitting between them. The CDR3: CASSLKGRGTQYF. CDR3 sequence (DNA): TGTGCCAGCAGTTTGAAGGGAAGAGGGACCCAGTACTTC.

The chain recombines TRBV7-9 with TRBJ2-7; TRBD1 or TRBD2 may be the D gene (5 bases each). Between the trimmed V and J ends, which lost 5 bases and 2 bases, there was a span of 10 bases. The length of the CDR3 is 13 residues. Germline CDR1 and CDR2: SEHNR and FQNEAQ (reference sequence). This CDR3 is CASSLGGTYEQYF. The CDR3 region has the DNA TGTGCCAGCAGCCTTGGGGGAACCTACGAGCAGTACTTC.

The chain is built from TRBV5-3 and TRBJ1-1; TRBD1 might be the D (6 bases). TRBV5-3 is marked as an open reading frame, function uncertain. The CDR3 length is 16 residues. V was cut by 0 bases and J by 3 bases, with 15 bases left in between. CDR3 coding DNA: TGTGCCAGAAGCTTGGTGGCAGGGGAAGGGTACACTGAAGCTTTCTTT. This translates into CARSLVAGEGYTEAFF.

V and J are TRBV18 and TRBJ1-5, with unresolved D. Germline assignment: CDR1 KGHSH and CDR2 LQKENI. V was pared by 1 base and J by 5 bases, with 18 bases between. The CDR3 spans 17 residues. The CDR3 DNA reads TGTGCCAGCTCACCACGGGTCCATTCGGAGGGAGATCAGCCCCAGCATTTT. This translates into CASSPRVHSEGDQPQHF.

CDR3 in amino acids: CASSPLAGYNEQFF. CDR3 DNA sequence: TGTGCCAGCAGCCCTCTAGCGGGCTACAATGAGCAGTTCTTC. V usage is TRBV7-2 and J usage is TRBJ2-1; 8 nucleotides align to TRBD2. The ends lost 5 bases at V and 3 bases at J; junction bases unmatched: 3. The CDR3 spans 14 residues. Germline lookup yields CDR1 SGHTA and CDR2 FQGNSA.

The gene calls are TRBV9 and TRBJ2-7, with 7 bases that match TRBD1. The CDR3 is made up of 14 amino acids. The germline V gene encodes CDR1 SGDLS and CDR2 YYNGEE. The V and J ends lost 0 bases and 2 bases, in that order; junction bases with no gene match: 2. The CDR3 coding sequence is TGTGCCAGCAGCGTAGGGGACAGCCCCTACGAGCAGTACTTC. Its protein product is CASSVGDSPYEQYF.

This clone was recorded only once. The chain uses TRBV23-1 and TRBJ2-7; 8 nucleotides align to TRBD1. TRBV23-1 is classed as an ORF, of uncertain function. There are 14 residues in the CDR3. The junction had 11 bases not matched to a gene; V was cut back by 10 bases and J by 3 bases. For the CDR3, the DNA is TGCGCCATACTGTTAAGGACAGGGCGCTACGAGCAGTACTTC. Encoded protein: CAILLRTGRYEQYF.